These 5 T cell receptor beta chains were sequenced from one sample in a study of blood T cell repertoires in COVID-19. TCRdb keeps only in-frame clones here, not all; method: immunoSEQ multiplex PCR. Counted here are roughly 53,000 clones, roughly 90% occurring once; the ten biggest clones make up around 3%. Material: peripheral blood. Receptors originate from a human donor in a cohort sampled during active COVID-19.

This sequence joins TRBV7-2 and TRBJ2-1, with D possibly TRBD2 on 5 matching bases. The ends were cut back, 2 bases at V and 0 bases at J, with 11 bases in the middle. The CDR3 is made up of 16 amino acids. Germline V gene sequence: CDR1 SGHTA, CDR2 FQGNSA. CDR3 loop: CASSLLAFRSYNEQFF. The CDR3 bases are TGTGCCAGCAGCTTATTAGCGTTTCGCTCCTACAATGAGCAGTTCTTC.

V gene TRBV6-1 combines with J gene TRBJ2-2, with 8 bases lining up with TRBD1. This CDR3 region has 17 residues. In germline, CDR1 is MNHNS, CDR2 SASEGT. The junction had 8 bases not matched to a gene; V was cut back by 3 bases and J by 2 bases. CDR3 nucleotide sequence: TGTGCCAGCAGTGATTTGGTCGGGACAGGCAACACCGGGGAGCTGTTTTTT. Residues: CASSDLVGTGNTGELFF.

The gene calls are TRBV24-1 and TRBJ2-5; 12 bases match TRBD2. The length of the CDR3 is 16 residues. Germline V gives CDR1 KGHDR, CDR2 SFDVKD. The V segment lost 2 bases and the J segment 3 bases; nucleotides outside the gene matches: 3. The CDR3 loop reads CATSDSRLAGEETQYF. CDR3 bases: TGTGCCACCAGTGATTCCAGACTAGCGGGGGAAGAGACCCAGTACTTC.

V and J are TRBV27 and TRBJ1-2; perhaps TRBD1 as D (5 bases). V gave up 9 bases and J gave up 5 bases, with 16 bases separating them. Germline V gene sequence: CDR1 MNHEY, CDR2 SMNVEV (reference sequence). The CDR3 is 13 amino acids. CDR3 nucleotide sequence: TGTGCCAGTCATAAAGCCGGGGGTTATGGCTACACCTTC. The encoded protein is CASHKAGGYGYTF.

The V and J genes are TRBV6-5 and TRBJ1-3; D not certain. V lost 6 bases and J 5 bases, leaving 5 bases between the germline ends. Germline V gives CDR1 MNHEY, CDR2 SVGAGI. This CDR3 contains 11 residues. The CDR3 loop is CASRDRNTIYF. The CDR3 nucleotides are TGTGCCAGCAGAGACAGAAACACCATATATTTT.